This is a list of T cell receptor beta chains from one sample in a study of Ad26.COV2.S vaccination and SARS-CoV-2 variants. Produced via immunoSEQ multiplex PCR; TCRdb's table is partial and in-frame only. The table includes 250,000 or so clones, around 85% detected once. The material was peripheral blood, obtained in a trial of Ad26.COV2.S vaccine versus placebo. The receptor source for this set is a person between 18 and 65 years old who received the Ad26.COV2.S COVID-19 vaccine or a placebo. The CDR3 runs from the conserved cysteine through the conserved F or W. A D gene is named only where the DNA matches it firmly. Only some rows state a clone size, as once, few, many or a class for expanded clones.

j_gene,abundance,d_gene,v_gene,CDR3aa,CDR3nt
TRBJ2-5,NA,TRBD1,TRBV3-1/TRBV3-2,CASSLRRGLGETQYF,TGTGCCAGCAGCCTTCGCAGGGGGCTCGGGGAGACCCAGTACTTC
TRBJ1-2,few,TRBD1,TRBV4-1,CASSDRQGANYGYTF,TGCGCCAGCAGCGACAGACAGGGCGCTAACTATGGCTACACCTTC
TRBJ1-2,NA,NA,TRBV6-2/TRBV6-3,CASSYSSEARRIYGYTF,TGTGCCAGCAGTTACTCCTCGGAGGCCCGTAGGATCTATGGCTACACCTTC
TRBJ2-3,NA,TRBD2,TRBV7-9,CASSSRLAGDTDTQYF,TGTGCCAGCAGCTCACGGCTAGCGGGGGATACAGATACGCAGTATTTT
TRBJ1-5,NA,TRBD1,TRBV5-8,CASGIRTGGSNQPQHF,TGTGCCAGCGGAATTAGGACAGGGGGTAGCAATCAGCCCCAGCATTTT
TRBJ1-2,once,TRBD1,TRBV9,CASSATGKNGYTF,TGTGCCAGCAGCGCGACAGGGAAAAATGGCTACACCTTC
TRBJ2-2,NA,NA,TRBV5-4,CASSLLGRNTGELFF,TGTGCCAGCAGCCTGCTAGGACGAAACACCGGGGAGCTGTTTTTT
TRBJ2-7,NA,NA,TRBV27,CASSPRFPGSEQYF,TGTGCCAGCAGTCCCCGTTTCCCGGGGAGCGAGCAGTACTTC
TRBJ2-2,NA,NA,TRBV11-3,CASSLDGIGTGELFF,TGTGCCAGCAGCTTAGACGGGATCGGCACCGGGGAGCTGTTTTTT
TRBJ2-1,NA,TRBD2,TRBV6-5,CASSSPGLVNEQFF,TGTGCCAGCAGTTCGCCGGGACTAGTAAATGAGCAGTTCTTC
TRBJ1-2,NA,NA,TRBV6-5,CATRQNYGYTF,TGTGCCACTAGACAGAACTATGGCTACACCTTC
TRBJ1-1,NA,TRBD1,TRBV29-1,CSAATGVSEAFF,TGCAGCGCTGCGACAGGGGTGTCTGAAGCTTTCTTT
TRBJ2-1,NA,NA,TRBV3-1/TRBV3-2,CASSQDKGLGRNNEQFF,TGTGCCAGCAGCCAAGATAAAGGCCTAGGGAGAAACAATGAGCAGTTCTTC
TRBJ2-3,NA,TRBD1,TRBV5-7,CASSARAGQGSDTQYF,TGTGCCAGCAGTGCCAGGGCGGGACAGGGCTCAGATACGCAGTATTTT
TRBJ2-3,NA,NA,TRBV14,CASSQVAGTFTDTQYF,TGTGCCAGCAGCCAAGTTGCGGGGACCTTTACAGATACGCAGTATTTT
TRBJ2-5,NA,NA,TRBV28,CASSYPQETQYF,TGTGCCAGCAGTTATCCCCAAGAGACCCAGTACTTC
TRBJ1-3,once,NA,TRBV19,CASSGGFFSGNTIYF,TGTGCCAGTAGTGGAGGCTTCTTCTCTGGAAACACCATATATTTT
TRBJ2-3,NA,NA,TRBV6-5,CASSYTRQVSTDTQYF,TGTGCCAGCAGTTACACCCGACAGGTGTCCACAGATACGCAGTATTTT
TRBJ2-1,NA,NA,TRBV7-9,CASSLRTSPYNEQFF,TGTGCCAGCAGCTTAAGGACTTCTCCCTACAATGAGCAGTTCTTC
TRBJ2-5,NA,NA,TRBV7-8,CASSYLALIVETQYF,TGTGCCAGCAGCTACTTAGCGTTAATTGTAGAGACCCAGTACTTC
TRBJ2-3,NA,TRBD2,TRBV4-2,CASSRLAGGFNEDTDTQYF,TGTGCCAGCAGCCGCCTAGCGGGGGGGTTCAACGAGGACACAGATACGCAGTATTTT
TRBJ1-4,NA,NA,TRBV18,CASSPGKGEVKLFF,TGTGCCAGCTCACCTGGTAAAGGCGAGGTAAAACTGTTTTTT
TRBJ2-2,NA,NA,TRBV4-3,CASSLGRISGSGELFF,TGCGCCAGCAGCCTCGGACGTATCTCGGGATCCGGGGAGCTGTTTTTT
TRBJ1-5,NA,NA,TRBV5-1,CASSLGAGDQPQHF,TGCGCCAGCAGCTTGGGCGCTGGGGATCAGCCCCAGCATTTT
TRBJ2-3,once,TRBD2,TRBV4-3,CASSRFPSGASTDTQYF,TGCGCCAGCAGCCGATTTCCTAGCGGGGCGAGCACAGATACGCAGTATTTT
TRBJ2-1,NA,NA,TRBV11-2,CASSLVPRGYNEQFF,TGTGCCAGCAGCTTAGTTCCGCGGGGATACAATGAGCAGTTCTTC
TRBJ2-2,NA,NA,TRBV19,CASRSRDTGELFF,TGTGCCAGTAGGTCAAGGGACACCGGGGAGCTGTTTTTT
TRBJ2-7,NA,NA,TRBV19,CASSPRRNYEQYF,TGTGCCAGTAGTCCCCGGAGGAACTACGAGCAGTACTTC
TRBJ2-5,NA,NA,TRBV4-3,CASSQGSRSQETQYF,TGCGCCAGCAGCCAAGGGTCCAGGTCGCAAGAGACCCAGTACTTC
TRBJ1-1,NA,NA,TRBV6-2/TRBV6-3,CASSSSPGRNTEAFF,TGTGCCAGCAGTTCGTCTCCGGGAAGGAACACTGAAGCTTTCTTT
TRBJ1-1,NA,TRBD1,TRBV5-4,CASSPGGQTNTEAFF,TGTGCCAGCAGCCCCGGGGGACAGACGAACACTGAAGCTTTCTTT
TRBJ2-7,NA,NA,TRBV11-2,CASSPDSSSYEQYF,TGTGCCAGCAGCCCGGACTCAAGCTCCTACGAGCAGTACTTC
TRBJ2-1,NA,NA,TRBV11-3,CASSLDLEGPEQFF,TGTGCCAGCAGCTTAGATCTTGAGGGGCCTGAGCAGTTCTTC
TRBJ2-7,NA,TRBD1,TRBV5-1,CASGSGQGFLYEQYF,TGCGCCAGCGGATCGGGACAGGGCTTCCTCTACGAGCAGTACTTC
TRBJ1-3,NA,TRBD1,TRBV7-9,CASSSRQGARGNTIYF,TGTGCCAGCAGCTCGAGACAGGGGGCGCGTGGAAACACCATATATTTT
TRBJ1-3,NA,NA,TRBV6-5,CASSYQPGFGTIYF,TGTGCCAGCAGTTATCAGCCCGGCTTTGGCACCATATATTTT
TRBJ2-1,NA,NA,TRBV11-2,CASSLLDEQFF,TGTGCCAGCAGCTTGTTAGATGAGCAGTTCTTC
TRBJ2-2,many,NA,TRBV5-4,CASSLELVNTGELFF,TGTGCCAGCAGCTTGGAACTAGTGAACACCGGGGAGCTGTTTTTT
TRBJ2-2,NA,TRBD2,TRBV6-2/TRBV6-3,CASRPEGLAGDRTGELFF,TGTGCCAGCAGACCTGAAGGACTAGCGGGAGATCGTACCGGGGAGCTGTTTTTT
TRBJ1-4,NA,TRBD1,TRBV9,CASSVGVRGNEKLFF,TGTGCCAGCAGCGTAGGCGTCAGGGGGAATGAAAAACTGTTTTTT
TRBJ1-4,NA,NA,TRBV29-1,CSVASTTNEKLFF,TGCAGCGTTGCTTCTACTACGAATGAAAAACTGTTTTTT
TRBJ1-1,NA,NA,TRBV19,CASSRPGRPNTEAFF,TGTGCCAGTAGCCGCCCGGGACGCCCGAACACTGAAGCTTTCTTT
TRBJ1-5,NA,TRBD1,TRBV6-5,CASSKDRAGNQPQHF,TGTGCCAGCAGCAAGGACAGGGCAGGCAATCAGCCCCAGCATTTT
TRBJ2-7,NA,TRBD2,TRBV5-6,CASSLGRGGRREQYF,TGTGCCAGCAGCTTGGGGCGGGGGGGCCGACGCGAGCAGTACTTC
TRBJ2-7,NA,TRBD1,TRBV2,CAGNSGTVAYEQYF,TGTGCCGGCAACTCCGGGACAGTCGCCTACGAGCAGTACTTC
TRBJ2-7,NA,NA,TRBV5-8,CASSRVGTRQYEQYF,TGTGCCAGCAGCCGAGTCGGGACACGACAATACGAGCAGTACTTC
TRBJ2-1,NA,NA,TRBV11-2,CASSSPPPRNEQFF,TGTGCCAGCAGCTCGCCGCCGCCACGCAATGAGCAGTTCTTC
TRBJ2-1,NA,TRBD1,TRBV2,CASNRGSYNEQFF,TGTGCCAGCAACAGGGGAAGCTACAATGAGCAGTTCTTC
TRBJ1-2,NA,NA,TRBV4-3,CASSQDRVNYGYTF,TGCGCCAGCAGCCAAGATCGGGTTAACTATGGCTACACCTTC
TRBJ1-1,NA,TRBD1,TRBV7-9,CASSHRQGLNTEAFF,TGTGCCAGCAGCCACAGACAGGGCTTGAACACTGAAGCTTTCTTT
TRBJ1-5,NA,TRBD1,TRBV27,CASSFTGGEQPQHF,TGTGCCAGCAGTTTCACAGGGGGCGAACAGCCCCAGCATTTT
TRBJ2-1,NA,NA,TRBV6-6,CASSYGTGYNEQFF,TGTGCCAGCAGTTACGGGACTGGGTACAATGAGCAGTTCTTC
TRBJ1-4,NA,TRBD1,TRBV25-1,CASSEWTGPNEKLFF,TGTGCCAGCAGTGAGTGGACAGGGCCTAATGAAAAACTGTTTTTT